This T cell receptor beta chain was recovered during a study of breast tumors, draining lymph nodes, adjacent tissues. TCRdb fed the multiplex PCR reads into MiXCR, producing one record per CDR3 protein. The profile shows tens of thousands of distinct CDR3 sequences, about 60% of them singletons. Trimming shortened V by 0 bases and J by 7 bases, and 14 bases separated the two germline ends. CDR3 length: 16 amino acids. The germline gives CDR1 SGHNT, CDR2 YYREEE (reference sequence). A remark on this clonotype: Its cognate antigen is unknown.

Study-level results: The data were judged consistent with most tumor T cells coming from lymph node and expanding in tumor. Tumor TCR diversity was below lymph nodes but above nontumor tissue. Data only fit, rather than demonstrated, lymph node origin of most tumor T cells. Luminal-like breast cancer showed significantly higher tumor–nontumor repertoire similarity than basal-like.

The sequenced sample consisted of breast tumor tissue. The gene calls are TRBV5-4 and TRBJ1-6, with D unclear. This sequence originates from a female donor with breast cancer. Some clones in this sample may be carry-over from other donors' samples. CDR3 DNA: TGTGCCAGCAGCTTGGGGTCTGGCAGGCAGAATTCACCCCTCCACTTT. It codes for CASSLGSGRQNSPLHF.